These 22 T cell receptor beta chains came from one sample sequenced in a study of cytomegalovirus exposure and HLA in healthy donors. The PCR ran on 60 Vbeta and 13 Jbeta primers. Produced via immunoSEQ multiplex PCR; TCRdb's table is partial and in-frame only. The repertoire has about 180,000 clones, around 75% of them found once; the top ten carry about 3%. The sample comprised PBMCs. The receptors derive from a male donor in good health and CMV-seronegative.

V usage is TRBV30 and J usage is TRBJ1-1, with a weak D call TRBD1 (5 bases). V was shortened by 0 bases and J by 11 bases, with 13 bases between the two germline ends. There are 12 residues in the CDR3. Germline CDR1 reads GTSNPN; CDR2 reads SVGIG (reference sequence). CDR3 residues: CAWSVGTGGAFF. CDR3 in DNA: TGTGCCTGGAGTGTAGGTACGGGGGGGGCTTTCTTT.

The chain is built from TRBV28 and TRBJ1-1, with TRBD1 matching over 10 bases. The length of the CDR3 is 14 residues. Germline assignment: CDR1 MDHEN and CDR2 SYDVKM. The J segment lost 7 bases and the V segment lost 6 bases, leaving 8 bases of the junction unmatched. In nucleotides, the CDR3 is TGTGCCAGCAGGTCGGGACAGGGGTGGAATGAAGCTTTCTTT. The encoded protein is CASRSGQGWNEAFF.

V usage is TRBV27 and J usage is TRBJ1-3, with D unresolved. The CDR3 is 13 amino acids. Germline V lookup: CDR1 MNHEY, CDR2 SMNVEV (reference sequence). Deletions cut 3 bases from V and 0 bases from J, with 3 bases between. The CDR3 DNA is TGTGCCAGCAGTTTCAGCTCTGGAAACACCATATATTTT. Amino acid sequence: CASSFSSGNTIYF.

The chain is built from TRBV30 and TRBJ1-1; 7 nucleotides align to TRBD1. Trimming cost V 2 bases and J 0 bases; bases outside gene matches: 0. From germline, CDR1 is GTSNPN and CDR2 SVGIG (reference sequence). CDR3 length: 13 amino acids. The CDR3, as DNA: TGTGCCTGGAGTACAGGGGTGAACACTGAAGCTTTCTTT. It encodes CAWSTGVNTEAFF.

The chain recombines TRBV27 with TRBJ1-3; D not resolved. The CDR3 is made up of 13 amino acids. Trimming removed 5 bases at V and 4 bases at J, with 9 bases between. CDR1 MNHEY and CDR2 SMNVEV come from the germline V gene (reference sequence). CDR3 loop: CASSQTHGNTIYF. The CDR3 DNA sequence: TGTGCCAGCAGTCAGACTCACGGAAACACCATATATTTT.

The chain has TRBV6-5 and TRBJ2-7, with D tentatively TRBD1 (8 bases). The CDR3 is 14 residues long. The germline V gene has CDR1 MNHEY and CDR2 SVGAGI. Between the trimmed V and J ends, which lost 5 bases and 3 bases, there was a span of 14 bases. The CDR3 nucleotides read TGTGCCAGCAGTCGGACAGGGAGGGACTACGAGCAGTACTTC. Protein: CASSRTGRDYEQYF.

The chain combines TRBV30 with TRBJ1-5; maybe TRBD1 (5 bases). The CDR3 length is 15 residues. CDR1 is GTSNPN and CDR2 is SVGIG in the germline V gene (reference sequence). Trimming shortened V by 0 bases and J by 1 base, and 10 bases separated the two germline ends. Written as DNA, the CDR3 is TGTGCCTGGAGTGTAGAAAGGGGAAGCAATCAGCCCCAGCATTTT. Translation: CAWSVERGSNQPQHF.

The chain is built from TRBV4-1 and TRBJ1-5; D is unclear. V shed 1 base and J shed 1 base, with 8 bases lying between them. CDR3 length equals 15 residues. The germline V gene has CDR1 MGHRA and CDR2 YSYEKL. CDR3 in amino acids: CASSQGQASNQPQHF. CDR3 DNA: TGCGCCAGCAGCCAAGGGCAGGCAAGCAATCAGCCCCAGCATTTT.

This sequence joins TRBV15 and TRBJ1-4, with D perhaps matching TRBD1 (5 bases). Germline V lookup: CDR1 LNHNV, CDR2 YYDKDF (reference sequence). This CDR3 is 14 amino acids long. This chain's CDR3 is CASNGPGFGEKLFF. Written as DNA, the CDR3 is TGTGCAAGCAACGGACCAGGGTTCGGTGAAAAACTGTTTTTT.

This chain links TRBV2 with TRBJ1-2; D possibly corresponds to TRBD1 (6 bases). V lost 4 bases to trimming and J lost 4 bases, with 10 bases between them. The germline V gene encodes CDR1 SNHLY and CDR2 FYNNEI. The CDR3 sequence is 13 residues long. The chain's CDR3 is CASSVRGLYGYTF. CDR3 coding DNA: TGTGCCAGCAGTGTGCGGGGGCTCTATGGCTACACCTTC. The variable domain in full, with the rest retrieved from reference TRBV2 and TRBJ1-2, is EPEVTQTPSHQVTQMGQEVILRCVPISNHLYFYWYRQILGQKVEFLVSFYNNEISEKSEIFDDQFSVERPDGSNFTLKIRSTKLEDSAMYFCASSVRGLYGYTFGSGTRLTVV.

The rearrangement links TRBV30 to TRBJ2-1, with D possibly being TRBD1 (5 bases). V lost 0 bases to trimming and J lost 0 bases, with 9 bases between them. The CDR3 length is 15 residues. Germline values: CDR1 GTSNPN, CDR2 SVGIG (reference sequence). For the CDR3, the DNA is TGTGCCTGGAGTGTAGGAACAGGCTCCTACAATGAGCAGTTCTTC. Translated: CAWSVGTGSYNEQFF.

This clone was found once. The identical CDR3 is also encoded by other nucleotide sequences in the sample. The J gene is TRBJ2-3, the V gene TRBV27; possible D gene TRBD2, 5 bases. V was cut by 2 bases and J by 3 bases, with 6 bases left in between. This CDR3 contains 13 residues. CDR1 is MNHEY, CDR2 SMNVEV, per germline (reference sequence). This chain's CDR3 is CASSLRGTDTQYF. CDR3 in DNA: TGTGCCAGCAGTTTAAGAGGGACAGATACGCAGTATTTT.

The chain carries TRBV4-2 and TRBJ2-1, with TRBD2 identical over 7 bases. CDR1 and CDR2 (germline): LGHNA, YNFKEQ. V shed 0 bases and J 2 bases; nucleotides not matched to a gene: 4. The CDR3 sequence is 16 residues long. CDR3 nucleotides: TGTGCCAGCAGCCAAGATCAAGCGGGGACCTACAATGAGCAGTTCTTC. Its protein is CASSQDQAGTYNEQFF.

The chain combines TRBV27 with TRBJ2-1; TRBD2 matches at 10 bases. This CDR3 is 16 amino acids long. Germline CDR1 MNHEY, CDR2 SMNVEV (reference sequence). V lost 4 bases to trimming and J lost 2 bases; unmatched junction nucleotides: 5. The CDR3 DNA is TGTGCCAGCAGTTGGTCACTAGCGGGACCCTACAATGAGCAGTTCTTC. This codes for CASSWSLAGPYNEQFF.

V usage is TRBV5-1 and J usage is TRBJ2-2, with 9 positions matching TRBD1. The junction had 6 bases not matched to a gene; V was cut back by 3 bases and J by 6 bases. This CDR3 spans 15 amino acids. The germline CDR1 and CDR2 sequences are SGHRS and YFSETQ. As DNA, the CDR3 is TGCGCCAGCAGCTCCCAAGACAGGGGGGCCGGGGAGCTGTTTTTT. Translation gives CASSSQDRGAGELFF.

The chain has TRBV6-6 and TRBJ1-1, with D tentatively TRBD1 (5 bases). The CDR3 is 12 residues long. The V gene's germline CDR1 is MNHNY and CDR2 SVGAGI (reference sequence). Trimming removed 6 bases from V and 3 bases from J, with 8 bases in between. The CDR3 nucleotides read TGTGCCAGCAGGCCACAGGACACTGAAGCTTTCTTT. Protein sequence: CASRPQDTEAFF.

The rearrangement joins TRBV7-9 to TRBJ2-3, with 8 bases matching TRBD2. CDR3 length equals 14 residues. V was clipped by 3 bases and J by 4 bases; unmatched bases: 3. Germline V gives CDR1 SEHNR, CDR2 FQNEAQ (reference sequence). CDR3 region: CASSLSGSADTQYF. CDR3 DNA sequence: TGTGCCAGCAGCTTGAGCGGGAGTGCAGATACGCAGTATTTT.

For this clone: Mismatch with germline at one junction end may stem from a read error. V usage is TRBV6-1 and J usage is TRBJ1-4; D ambiguous. Germline assignment: CDR1 MNHNS and CDR2 SASEGT. The length of the CDR3 is 14 residues. The CDR3, as DNA: TGTGCCAGCAGTGAACCCACTGTTAATGAAGAACTGTTTTTT. Its protein is CASSEPTVNEELFF.

The V and J genes are TRBV6-5 and TRBJ1-3; D remains ambiguous. V lost 2 bases and J lost 2, with 10 bases in between. CDR1 is MNHEY, CDR2 SVGAGI, per germline. The CDR3 has 15 residues. The CDR3 coding sequence is TGTGCCAGCAGTTACGGCAGGCTCGCTGGAAACACCATATATTTT. Protein: CASSYGRLAGNTIYF.

The chain has TRBV28 and TRBJ1-1; D perhaps matches TRBD1 (6 bases). The CDR3 runs to 14 residues. Trimming shortened V by 5 bases and J by 1 base, and 11 bases separated the two germline ends. CDR1 is MDHEN and CDR2 is SYDVKM in the germline V gene. This chain's CDR3 is CASSIQQGNTEAFF. The DNA of the CDR3 is TGTGCCAGCAGTATACAACAGGGGAACACTGAAGCTTTCTTT. Together with reference TRBV28 and TRBJ1-1, the CDR3 gives the full variable domain: DVKVTQSSRYLVKRTGEKVFLECVQDMDHENMFWYRQDPGLGLRLIYFSYDVKMKEKGDIPEGYSVSREKKERFSLILESASTNQTSMYLCASSIQQGNTEAFFGQGTRLTVV.

The rearrangement links TRBV30 to TRBJ2-7, with TRBD1 matching over 7 bases. The CDR3 runs 15 residues. V dropped 3 bases and J dropped 1; count of bases not matched to a gene: 9. Germline CDR1 is GTSNPN and CDR2 is SVGIG (reference sequence). This CDR3 is CAWRPQGLGSYEQYF. The CDR3 DNA is TGTGCCTGGAGGCCACAGGGGTTAGGTTCCTACGAGCAGTACTTC. Full variable domain (outside the CDR3, taken from reference TRBV30 and TRBJ2-7): SQTIHQWPATLVQPVGSPLSLECTVEGTSNPNLYWYRQAAGRGLQLLFYSVGIGQISSEVPQNLSASRPQDRQFILSSKKLLLSDSGFYLCAWRPQGLGSYEQYFGPGTRLTVT.

The rearrangement uses TRBV21-1 and TRBJ2-5; the table's D call TRBD1 went unverified against the DNA. The DNA end is more similar to TRBJ2-7, so the J call may be wrong. TRBV21-1 is described as a pseudogene. This CDR3 spans 15 amino acids. CDR3 residues: CASSKVEQSFREQYF. DNA of the CDR3: TGTGCCAGCAGCAAAGTTGAACAGAGTTTTCGCGAGCAGTACTTC.